These 17 T cell receptor beta chains were sequenced from one sample in a study of identifying expanded T cells in peripheral blood (dated by TCRdb to between 2018 and 2021). Receptors were amplified or captured by the immunoSEQ multiplex PCR assay. In TCRdb, the immuneACCESS table is reduced to in-frame sequences with V and J assigned. These tables do not hold every clone; where another copy was compared, an unresolved V gene accounts for under half, and the others remain unexplained. The sample includes roughly 84,000 clones, with 85% to 90% observed a single time. The ten top clones hold about 7% of the sample. Material for sequencing was blood. Receptors were obtained from a person aged 18 to 69 in good health.

The V and J genes are TRBV28 and TRBJ2-5, with D possibly matching TRBD1 (5 bases). The CDR3 is made up of 14 amino acids. Trimming shortened V by 6 bases and J by 0 bases, and 11 bases separated the two germline ends. Looked up from germline, CDR1 is MDHEN and CDR2 is SYDVKM. The CDR3 DNA reads TGTGCCAGCAGCCTAGACAGTTACCAAGAGACCCAGTACTTC. It is translated as CASSLDSYQETQYF.

A single count supports this clone. The chain is built from TRBV11-3 and TRBJ1-2; 8 bases map to TRBD1. Germline V gene sequence: CDR1 SGHNT, CDR2 YENEEA. The CDR3 is 13 amino acids. Germline trimming cut 5 bases from V and 6 bases from J; bases unmatched to any gene: 5. CDR3 sequence: CASSLRGRDGYTF. As DNA, the CDR3 is TGTGCCAGCAGCCTCAGGGGGCGAGATGGCTACACCTTC. Together with reference TRBV11-3 and TRBJ1-2, the CDR3 gives the full variable domain: EAGVVQSPRYKIIEKKQPVAFWCNPISGHNTLYWYLQNLGQGPELLIRYENEEAVDDSQLPKDRFSAERLKGVDSTLKIQPAELGDSAVYLCASSLRGRDGYTFGSGTRLTVV.

V and J are TRBV2 and TRBJ1-5; TRBD1 is a possible D gene (5 bases). Germline V gives CDR1 SNHLY, CDR2 FYNNEI. Deletions cut 6 bases from V and 4 bases from J, with 10 bases between. The CDR3 spans 13 residues. This CDR3 is CASRRRGNQPQHF. The CDR3 nucleotides read TGTGCCAGCAGAAGGCGGGGGAATCAGCCCCAGCATTTT.

This clone was seen a few times. The rearrangement joins TRBV18 to TRBJ1-1; possibly TRBD1 for D (6 bases). Germline V gene data show CDR1 as KGHSH and CDR2 as LQKENI. The CDR3 runs 14 residues. V shed 4 bases and J shed 12 bases, with 21 bases lying between them. The CDR3 reads CASSQTDSSWETFF. In DNA form, the CDR3 reads TGTGCCAGCTCACAAACGGACAGTTCCTGGGAAACTTTCTTT.

This clone has more than one count but fewer than ten. One end of the junction varies from germline; a read error may be responsible. The chain combines TRBV7-9 with TRBJ2-5; D perhaps matches TRBD2 (6 bases). Germline assignment: CDR1 SEHNR and CDR2 FQNEAQ (reference sequence). The CDR3 extends over 14 amino acids. As DNA, the CDR3 is TGTGCCAGCAGTCCGGGACTCTACCAACAGACCCAGTACTTC. This gives the protein CASSPGLYQQTQYF.

The rearrangement links TRBV11-2 to TRBJ2-2; no reliable D call. Germline CDR1 SGHAT, CDR2 FQNNGV. Between the trimmed V and J ends, which lost 4 bases and 6 bases, there was a span of 15 bases. The CDR3 spans 15 residues. The CDR3 is CASSSETLPPGELFF. As DNA, the CDR3 is TGTGCCAGCAGCTCAGAGACCCTACCCCCCGGGGAGCTGTTTTTT.

The CDR3 DNA is TGTGCCAGCAGTTTCTCCCCGATCAACACCGGGGAGCTGTTTTTT. Translating it yields CASSFSPINTGELFF. The chain joins TRBV27 to TRBJ2-2; D gene ambiguous. Per germline, CDR1 MNHEY and CDR2 SMNVEV (reference sequence). This CDR3 has 15 residues. Trimming stripped 3 bases from V and 2 bases from J, with 10 bases between.

The J gene is TRBJ1-5, the V gene TRBV5-6, with TRBD1 matching 10 bases. CDR3 length: 17 residues. In germline, CDR1 is SGHDT, CDR2 YYEEEE. The junction had 11 bases not matched to a gene; V was cut back by 6 bases and J by 2 bases. The CDR3 region has the DNA TGTGCCAGCAACAAGGGGACAGGGGAAGGGGGCAATCAGCCCCAGCATTTT. Translating it yields CASNKGTGEGGNQPQHF.

This clone was observed a few times. The CDR3 nucleotides are TGTGCCTGGAGTCTCGGGATGGCCGAGCGGGGGCAGTACTTC. Translation gives CAWSLGMAERGQYF. This chain uses TRBV30 with TRBJ2-7; 7 nucleotides align to TRBD2. CDR3 length equals 14 residues. The trim removed 2 bases at V and 9 bases at J, leaving 13 bases unmatched. Germline V gives CDR1 GTSNPN, CDR2 SVGIG (reference sequence).

V is TRBV30 and J is TRBJ1-5; D is perhaps TRBD1 (5 bases). Per the germline V gene, CDR1 is GTSNPN and CDR2 is SVGIG (reference sequence). The CDR3 sequence is 13 residues long. The V gene lost 0 bases and the J gene lost 5 bases, with 8 bases spanning the gap. The CDR3: CAWSVRGDQPQHF. CDR3 bases: TGTGCCTGGAGTGTAAGAGGGGATCAGCCCCAGCATTTT.

This clone was observed a single time. The chain carries TRBV7-7 and TRBJ1-1; D gene ambiguous. The CDR3 runs 13 residues. CDR1 is SSHAT, CDR2 FNYEAQ, per germline (reference sequence). V dropped 3 bases and J dropped 1 base, with 6 bases sitting between them. CDR3 sequence: CASSFQENTEAFF. CDR3 DNA sequence: TGTGCCAGCAGCTTCCAGGAGAACACTGAAGCTTTCTTT.

There are a few counts of this clone. This sequence joins TRBV5-1 and TRBJ1-5, with D perhaps matching TRBD1 (6 bases). CDR3 size: 15 residues. The V end lost 3 bases, the J end lost 7 bases, and 17 bases lay between the germline ends. The germline CDR1 and CDR2 sequences are SGHRS and YFSETQ. CDR3 in amino acids: CASSWGPGQQQPQHF. DNA for the CDR3: TGCGCCAGCAGCTGGGGCCCGGGACAACAACAGCCCCAGCATTTT.

V and J are TRBV27 and TRBJ1-5; D call uncertain. From germline, CDR1 is MNHEY and CDR2 SMNVEV (reference sequence). The CDR3 runs 13 residues. The V end was cut by 2 bases, the J end by 2 bases, with 4 bases between. This CDR3 is CASSLARNQPQHF. The CDR3 coding sequence is TGTGCCAGCAGTTTAGCGCGCAATCAGCCCCAGCATTTT.

The rearrangement uses TRBV7-2 and TRBJ1-5; D unclear. Germline V lookup: CDR1 SGHTA, CDR2 FQGNSA. V lost 1 base and J lost 0, with 7 bases in between. The CDR3 has 15 residues. DNA for the CDR3: TGTGCCAGCAGCTTAGGCCTGATTAGCAATCAGCCCCAGCATTTT. Protein: CASSLGLISNQPQHF.

The V call is TRBV5-6, the J call TRBJ2-1; D gene uncertain. The CDR3 is 11 residues long. Per the germline V gene, CDR1 is SGHDT and CDR2 is YYEEEE. The V end was cut by 4 bases, the J end by 5 bases, with 4 bases between. CDR3 sequence: CASSTDNEQFF. In DNA, the CDR3 is TGTGCCAGCAGCACCGACAATGAGCAGTTCTTC.

The chain uses TRBV9 and TRBJ1-6; D remains unclear. Germline-derived CDR1 and CDR2 are SGDLS and YYNGEE. The V end lost 0 bases, the J end lost 0 bases, and 4 bases lay between the germline ends. This CDR3 comprises 15 residues. The CDR3 is CASSVGGSYNSPLHF. The CDR3 DNA reads TGTGCCAGCAGCGTAGGGGGCTCCTATAATTCACCCCTCCACTTT.

The CDR3 region is CASSSEGAGGYTF. Here the CDR3 DNA reads TGCGCCAGCAGCTCAGAGGGGGCGGGTGGCTACACCTTC. The chain combines TRBV5-1 with TRBJ1-2, with 7 nucleotides matching TRBD1. Germline V gene data show CDR1 as SGHRS and CDR2 as YFSETQ. The CDR3 totals 13 residues. The ends lost 3 bases at V and 7 bases at J; junction bases unmatched: 6.